A selection of T cell receptor beta chains follows, all from one sample in a study of blood T cell repertoires in COVID-19. Assay used: immunoSEQ multiplex PCR; TCRdb lists only in-frame clones, some missing. The sample has some 400,000 clones, roughly nine tenths seen once. Material: PBMCs or T cells enriched from blood (not recorded which). The receptors stem from a woman between 40 and 50 years old who had been exposed to COVID-19. CDR3s include the opening cysteine and the closing phenylalanine or tryptophan. Each record gives: D gene, J gene, V gene, CDR3 protein, CDR3 DNA. D genes are given only for firm matches.

d_gene: TRBD2
j_gene: TRBJ2-5
v_gene: TRBV6-1
CDR3aa: CASSGLITGLQETQYF
CDR3nt: TGTGCCAGCAGTGGATTGATCACGGGACTACAAGAGACCCAGTACTTC

d_gene: -
j_gene: TRBJ2-1
v_gene: TRBV12-3/TRBV12-4
CDR3aa: CASSFRSNEQFF
CDR3nt: TGTGCCAGCAGTTTCCGTTCTAATGAGCAGTTCTTC

d_gene: TRBD2
j_gene: TRBJ2-3
v_gene: TRBV6-6
CDR3aa: CASSLLTTSGGPTDTQYF
CDR3nt: TGTGCCAGCAGTCTCCTAACGACTAGCGGGGGGCCCACAGATACGCAGTATTTT

d_gene: -
j_gene: TRBJ1-1
v_gene: TRBV14
CDR3aa: CASSLTSVVEAFF
CDR3nt: TGTGCCAGCAGCCTAACGTCAGTGGTTGAAGCTTTCTTT

d_gene: TRBD1
j_gene: TRBJ1-1
v_gene: TRBV30
CDR3aa: CAWSVPLQGATEAFF
CDR3nt: TGTGCCTGGAGTGTCCCCTTACAGGGGGCAACTGAAGCTTTCTTT

d_gene: TRBD1
j_gene: TRBJ1-1
v_gene: TRBV14
CDR3aa: CASSPKTGPEAFF
CDR3nt: TGTGCCAGCAGCCCAAAGACAGGGCCTGAAGCTTTCTTT

d_gene: TRBD1
j_gene: TRBJ2-1
v_gene: TRBV18
CDR3aa: CASSPLAPTGEQFF
CDR3nt: TGTGCCAGCTCACCCCTAGCACCGACAGGGGAGCAGTTCTTC

d_gene: TRBD1
j_gene: TRBJ1-2
v_gene: TRBV4-1
CDR3aa: CASSPRITGTGGQVSYGYTF
CDR3nt: TGCGCCAGCAGCCCGAGAATAACCGGGACAGGGGGCCAAGTTAGCTATGGCTACACCTTC

d_gene: TRBD2
j_gene: TRBJ2-7
v_gene: TRBV2
CDR3aa: CATGREYEQYF
CDR3nt: TGTGCCACGGGGAGGGAATACGAGCAGTACTTC

d_gene: TRBD1
j_gene: TRBJ1-4
v_gene: TRBV5-1
CDR3aa: CASSIQGVIYEKLFF
CDR3nt: TGCGCCAGCAGTATACAGGGGGTTATTTATGAAAAACTGTTTTTT

d_gene: -
j_gene: TRBJ2-7
v_gene: TRBV6-5
CDR3aa: CASSWAGGQYEQYF
CDR3nt: TGTGCCAGCAGTTGGGCGGGCGGCCAATACGAGCAGTACTTC

d_gene: TRBD2
j_gene: TRBJ2-6
v_gene: TRBV29-1
CDR3aa: CSAHQRGPSGANVLTF
CDR3nt: TGCAGCGCACACCAGCGGGGGCCCTCTGGGGCCAACGTCCTGACTTTC

d_gene: -
j_gene: TRBJ1-6
v_gene: TRBV7-2
CDR3aa: CASSRRLDNSPLHF
CDR3nt: TGTGCCAGCAGCCGTCGACTGGATAATTCACCCCTCCACTTT

d_gene: -
j_gene: TRBJ1-4
v_gene: TRBV3-1/TRBV3-2
CDR3aa: CASSPPRAEKLFF
CDR3nt: TGTGCCAGCAGCCCGCCGAGGGCTGAAAAACTGTTTTTT

d_gene: -
j_gene: TRBJ2-2
v_gene: TRBV15
CDR3aa: CATTLGAEGNTGELFF
CDR3nt: TGTGCCACCACCCTTGGGGCAGAAGGGAACACCGGGGAGCTGTTTTTT